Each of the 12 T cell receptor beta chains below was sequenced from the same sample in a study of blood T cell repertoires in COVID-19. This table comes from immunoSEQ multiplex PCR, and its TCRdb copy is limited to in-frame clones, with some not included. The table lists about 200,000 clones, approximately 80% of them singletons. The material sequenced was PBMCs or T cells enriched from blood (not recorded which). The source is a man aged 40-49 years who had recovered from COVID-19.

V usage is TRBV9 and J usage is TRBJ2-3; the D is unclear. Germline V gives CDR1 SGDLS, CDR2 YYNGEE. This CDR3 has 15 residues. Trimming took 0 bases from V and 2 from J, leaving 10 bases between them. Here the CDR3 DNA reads TGTGCCAGCAGCGTAGGAAGAGACTTCACAGATACGCAGTATTTT. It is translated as CASSVGRDFTDTQYF.

As DNA, the CDR3 is TGTGCCAGCAGGTGGGCGGGGGGGAATACGCAGTATTTT. Translated: CASRWAGGNTQYF. V usage is TRBV6-5 and J usage is TRBJ2-3; TRBD2 aligns across 9 bases. The CDR3 sequence is 13 residues long. The trim removed 6 bases at V and 7 bases at J, leaving 5 bases unmatched. Germline CDR1 reads MNHEY; CDR2 reads SVGAGI.

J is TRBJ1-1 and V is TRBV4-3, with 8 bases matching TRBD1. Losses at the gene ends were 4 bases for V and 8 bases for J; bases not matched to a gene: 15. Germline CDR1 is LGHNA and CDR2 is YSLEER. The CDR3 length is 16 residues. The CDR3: CASSPNRGGTTREAFF. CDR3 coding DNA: TGCGCCAGCAGCCCGAACAGGGGGGGGACAACCAGAGAAGCTTTCTTT.

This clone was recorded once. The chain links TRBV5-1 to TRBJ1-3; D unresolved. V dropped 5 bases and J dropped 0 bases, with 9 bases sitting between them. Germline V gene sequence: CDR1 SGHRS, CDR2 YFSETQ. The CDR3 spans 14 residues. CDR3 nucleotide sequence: TGCGCCAGCAGGCCGGAGAACTCTGGAAACACCATATATTTT. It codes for CASRPENSGNTIYF.

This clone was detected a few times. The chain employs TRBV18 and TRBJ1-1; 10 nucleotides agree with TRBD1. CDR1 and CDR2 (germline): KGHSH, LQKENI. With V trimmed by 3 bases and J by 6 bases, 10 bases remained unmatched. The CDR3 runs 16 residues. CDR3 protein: CASSPPTGGAEAEAFF. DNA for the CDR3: TGTGCCAGCTCACCGCCGACAGGGGGCGCGGAGGCTGAAGCTTTCTTT.

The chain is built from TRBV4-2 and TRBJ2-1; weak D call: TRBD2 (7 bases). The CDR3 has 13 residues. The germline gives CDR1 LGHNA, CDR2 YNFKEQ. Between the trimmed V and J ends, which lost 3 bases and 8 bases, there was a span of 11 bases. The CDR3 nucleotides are TGTGCCAGCAGCCAGAGAGGGGGGGATGAGCAGTTCTTC. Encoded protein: CASSQRGGDEQFF.

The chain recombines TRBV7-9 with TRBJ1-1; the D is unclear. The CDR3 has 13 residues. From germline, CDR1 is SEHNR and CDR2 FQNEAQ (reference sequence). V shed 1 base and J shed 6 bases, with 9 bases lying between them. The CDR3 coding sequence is TGTGCCAGCAGCTTAGGGGAGGCGGCTGAAGCTTTCTTT. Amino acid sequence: CASSLGEAAEAFF. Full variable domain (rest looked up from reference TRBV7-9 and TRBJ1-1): DTGVSQNPRHKITKRGQNVTFRCDPISEHNRLYWYRQTLGQGPEFLTYFQNEAQLEKSRLLSDRFSAERPKGSFSTLEIQRTEQGDSAMYLCASSLGEAAEAFFGQGTRLTVV.

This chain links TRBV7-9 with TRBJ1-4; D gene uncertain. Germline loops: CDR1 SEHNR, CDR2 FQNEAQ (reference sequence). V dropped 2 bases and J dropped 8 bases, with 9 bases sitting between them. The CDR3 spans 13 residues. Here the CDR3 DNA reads TGTGCCAGCAGCTTACACGGGGAAGAAAAACTGTTTTTT. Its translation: CASSLHGEEKLFF.

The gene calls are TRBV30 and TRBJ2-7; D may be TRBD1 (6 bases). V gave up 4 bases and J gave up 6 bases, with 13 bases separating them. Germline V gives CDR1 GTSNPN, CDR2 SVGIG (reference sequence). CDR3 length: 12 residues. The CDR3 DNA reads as TGTGCCTGGATTACAGGGTTTGGCGAGCAGTACGTC. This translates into CAWITGFGEQYV.

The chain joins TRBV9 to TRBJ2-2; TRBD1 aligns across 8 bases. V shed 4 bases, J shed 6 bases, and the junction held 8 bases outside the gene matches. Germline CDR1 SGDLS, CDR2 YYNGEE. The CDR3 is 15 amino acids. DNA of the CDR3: TGTGCCAGCAGCTCTCGTGGACAGGGCCCCGGGGAGCTGTTTTTT. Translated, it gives CASSSRGQGPGELFF.

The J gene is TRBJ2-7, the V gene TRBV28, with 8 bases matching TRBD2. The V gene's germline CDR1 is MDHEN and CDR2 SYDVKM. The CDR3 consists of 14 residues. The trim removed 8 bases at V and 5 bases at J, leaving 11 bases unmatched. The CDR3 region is CASGPGGAPHEQYF. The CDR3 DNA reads TGTGCCAGCGGCCCCGGGGGGGCCCCCCACGAGCAGTACTTC. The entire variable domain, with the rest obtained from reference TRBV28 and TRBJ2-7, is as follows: DVKVTQSSRYLVKRTGEKVFLECVQDMDHENMFWYRQDPGLGLRLIYFSYDVKMKEKGDIPEGYSVSREKKERFSLILESASTNQTSMYLCASGPGGAPHEQYFGPGTRLTVT.

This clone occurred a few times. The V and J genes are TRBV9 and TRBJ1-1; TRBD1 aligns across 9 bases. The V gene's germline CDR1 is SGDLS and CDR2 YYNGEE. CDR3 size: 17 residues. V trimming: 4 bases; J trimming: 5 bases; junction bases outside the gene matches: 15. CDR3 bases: TGTGCCAGCAGCTCTCAAGTAGGACAGGGGTGGAAAACTGAAGCTTTCTTT. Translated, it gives CASSSQVGQGWKTEAFF.